This record looks at one T cell receptor beta chain sequence and its context. This CDR3 contains 12 residues. The data originate from a study of blood T cell repertoires in COVID-19. Study as a whole: T cells, B-cell-depleted T cells, or PBMCs supplied cDNA or gDNA.

Profiling relied on immunoSEQ multiplex PCR, and the TCRdb table lists in-frame clones only, not all of them. The profile shows 150,000 to 200,000 clones, roughly 87% of them singletons. The gene calls are TRBV21-1 and TRBJ2-3; TRBD2 is the table's D call and was not checked against the DNA. TRBV21-1 is deemed a pseudogene. This TCR came from a woman in her seventies with acute or convalescent COVID-19. Sequencing was performed on peripheral blood. CDR3 in DNA: TGTGCCAGGGCGGGTTTCACAGATACGCAGTATTTT. Its translation is CARAGFTDTQYF.